The 23 T cell receptor beta chains given below trace back to one sample, sequenced in a study of cytotoxic CD8 clonotypes in ibrutinib-treated CLL. Only in-frame clones appear in the TCRdb table, and some are missing; sequencing was by immunoSEQ multiplex PCR. The table records about 57,000 clones, roughly 50% of them present only once. The sample was PBMCs, taken after 24 months of ibrutinib treatment. Receptors originate from a human donor with chronic lymphocytic leukemia.

V and J are TRBV5-1 and TRBJ1-2; 9 nucleotides agree with TRBD1. CDR3 size: 14 residues. Germline V lookup: CDR1 SGHRS, CDR2 YFSETQ. With 4 bases clipped from V and 7 bases from J, the junction kept 8 bases outside the gene matches. The CDR3 coding sequence is TGCGCCAGCAGCCCACAGGGGGCGTCAAGTGGCTACACCTTC. It translates to CASSPQGASSGYTF. The variable domain in full, completed from reference TRBV5-1 and TRBJ1-2, reads KAGVTQTPRYLIKTRGQQVTLSCSPISGHRSVSWYQQTPGQGLQFLFEYFSETQRNKGNFPGRFSGRQFSNSRSEMNVSTLELGDSALYLCASSPQGASSGYTFGSGTRLTVV.

CDR3 region: CASSLEGGLYEQYF. The CDR3 coding sequence is TGCGCCAGCAGCTTGGAAGGGGGTCTCTACGAGCAGTACTTC. The V and J genes are TRBV5-1 and TRBJ2-7; D is possibly TRBD1 (6 bases). This CDR3 spans 14 amino acids. V lost 0 bases and J 3 bases, leaving 10 bases between the germline ends. Germline lookup yields CDR1 SGHRS and CDR2 YFSETQ. Filled out from reference TRBV5-1 and TRBJ2-7, the complete variable domain reads KAGVTQTPRYLIKTRGQQVTLSCSPISGHRSVSWYQQTPGQGLQFLFEYFSETQRNKGNFPGRFSGRQFSNSRSEMNVSTLELGDSALYLCASSLEGGLYEQYFGPGTRLTVT.

V gene TRBV14 combines with J gene TRBJ2-5, with TRBD2 identical over 7 bases. This CDR3 region has 15 residues. With 2 bases clipped from V and 2 bases from J, the junction kept 5 bases outside the gene matches. The V gene's germline CDR1 is SGHDN and CDR2 FVKESK. CDR3: CASSQRGGTQETQYF. CDR3 in DNA: TGTGCCAGCAGCCAACGCGGGGGTACACAAGAGACCCAGTACTTC.

The J gene is TRBJ1-2, the V gene TRBV19; the match to TRBD1 covers 9 bases. This CDR3 has 14 residues. V lost 3 bases to trimming and J lost 1 base; unmatched junction nucleotides: 0. The germline gives CDR1 LNHDA, CDR2 SQIVND (reference sequence). The CDR3 sequence is CASSMGQGNYGYTF. The CDR3 DNA reads as TGTGCCAGTAGTATGGGACAGGGTAACTATGGCTACACCTTC.

As regards this clone: Just one base apart from a much larger clone, this may be a read error. J is TRBJ2-6 and V is TRBV7-9; 10 bases map to TRBD1. CDR1 is SEHNR and CDR2 is FQNEAQ in the germline V gene (reference sequence). CDR3 length equals 19 residues. V shed 6 bases and J 3 bases; nucleotides not matched to a gene: 14. The DNA of the CDR3 is TGTGCCAGCAGGGCTATATTTGACAGGGGGCGGGTTGGGGCCAACGTCCTGACTTTC. The encoded protein is CASRAIFDRGRVGANVLTF.

The chain employs TRBV6-1 and TRBJ1-2, with 9 positions matching TRBD1. This CDR3 comprises 16 residues. CDR1 MNHNS and CDR2 SASEGT come from the germline V gene. V gave up 0 bases and J gave up 8 bases; unmatched junction bases: 10. CDR3 sequence: CASSEAPGQGGFGYTF. In DNA form, the CDR3 reads TGTGCCAGCAGTGAAGCCCCGGGACAGGGAGGGTTCGGCTACACCTTC.

This clone was observed a handful of times. This chain links TRBV5-1 with TRBJ1-2; 8 nucleotides align to TRBD1. Looked up from germline, CDR1 is SGHRS and CDR2 is YFSETQ. The junction had 21 bases not matched to a gene; V was cut back by 4 bases and J by 7 bases. The CDR3 spans 18 residues. The CDR3 DNA sequence: TGCGCCAGCAGCCAGACCTACGGACAGGGAGGGGGTTTCGGTGGCTACACCTTC. Its translation is CASSQTYGQGGGFGGYTF.

This clone was seen many times. The chain links TRBV6-5 to TRBJ1-1, with D unresolved. The V gene's germline CDR1 is MNHEY and CDR2 SVGAGI. This CDR3 has 13 amino acids. The germline V and J ends were trimmed by 6 bases and 0 bases, with 8 bases remaining between them. The DNA of the CDR3 is TGTGCCAGCAGGAGCACTTTGAACACTGAAGCTTTCTTT. Amino acid sequence: CASRSTLNTEAFF.

The chain employs TRBV6-6 and TRBJ1-4, with unresolved D. The CDR3 has 14 amino acids. Germline V gene sequence: CDR1 MNHNY, CDR2 SVGAGI (reference sequence). The V and J ends lost 0 bases and 7 bases respectively, with 9 bases between them. The CDR3 coding sequence is TGTGCCAGCAGTTACTCGTCTCAAGGTGAAAAACTGTTTTTT. Amino acids: CASSYSSQGEKLFF.

This chain joins TRBV5-1 and TRBJ2-7; TRBD2 aligns across 12 bases. The CDR3 is 14 amino acids. Looked up from germline, CDR1 is SGHRS and CDR2 is YFSETQ. The V and J ends lost 3 bases and 6 bases, in that order; junction bases with no gene match: 4. The CDR3, as DNA: TGCGCCAGCAGCTCATTACTAGCGGGAGGCGAGCAGTACTTC. This gives the protein CASSSLLAGGEQYF.

The chain uses TRBV11-2 and TRBJ2-3; tentatively, D is TRBD1 (6 bases). Germline loops: CDR1 SGHAT, CDR2 FQNNGV. This CDR3 region has 18 residues. V lost 6 bases and J 2 bases, leaving 24 bases between the germline ends. CDR3 loop: CASSHGWDKERYTDTQYF. The CDR3 nucleotides are TGTGCCAGCAGTCACGGATGGGACAAAGAGAGATACACAGATACGCAGTATTTT.

CDR3 protein: CASSFGGSYNEQFF. In DNA, the CDR3 is TGCGCCAGCAGCTTCGGCGGTTCCTACAATGAGCAGTTCTTC. The rearrangement uses TRBV5-1 and TRBJ2-1; no clear D. Trimming took off 2 bases at V and 1 base at J, with 7 bases between the two ends. The germline CDR1 and CDR2 sequences are SGHRS and YFSETQ. The CDR3 runs to 14 residues.

The gene calls are TRBV2 and TRBJ1-1, with D possibly matching TRBD1 (5 bases). The CDR3 runs 14 residues. Trimming removed 7 bases at V and 5 bases at J, with 17 bases between. Germline CDR1 and CDR2: SNHLY and FYNNEI. CDR3 in amino acids: CASTAGPGRTEAFF. CDR3 DNA sequence: TGTGCCAGCACCGCTGGTCCAGGGCGGACTGAAGCTTTCTTT.

Only one count was recorded for this clone. The gene calls are TRBV28 and TRBJ1-2; D unresolved. CDR1 and CDR2 from the germline V gene are MDHEN and SYDVKM. This CDR3 contains 15 residues. Trimming left V 5 bases short and J 8 bases short, with 21 bases between. For the CDR3, the DNA is TGTGCCAGCAGTATTGAAGGGTGGGCCGTAGGGGGCTACACCTTC. Protein: CASSIEGWAVGGYTF.

The DNA of the CDR3 is TGTGCCAGCAGTTGGCCGGGACATGGGATCCCGACTAACTATGGCTACACCTTC. This encodes CASSWPGHGIPTNYGYTF. J is TRBJ1-2 and V is TRBV6-7; D possibly corresponds to TRBD1 (6 bases). TRBV6-7 is noted as an ORF with a role that remains uncertain. This CDR3 is 18 amino acids long. V lost 4 bases, J lost 0 bases, and 21 bases lay in between.

The chain couples TRBV10-3 to TRBJ1-2; TRBD1 matches at 7 bases. CDR1 and CDR2 (germline): ENHRY, SYGVKD. V was clipped by 2 bases and J by 3 bases; unmatched bases: 3. This CDR3 region has 14 residues. This CDR3 is CAISETGVDYGYTF. In DNA form, the CDR3 reads TGTGCCATCAGTGAGACAGGGGTTGACTATGGCTACACCTTC.

The gene calls are TRBV5-1 and TRBJ2-2, with TRBD1 as a possible D gene (6 bases). Germline V gives CDR1 SGHRS, CDR2 YFSETQ. Trimming took 4 bases from V and 1 from J, leaving 11 bases between them. This CDR3 contains 15 residues. CDR3 in amino acids: CASSDDRKNTGELFF. CDR3 coding DNA: TGCGCCAGCAGCGACGACAGGAAGAACACCGGGGAGCTGTTTTTT.

The chain combines TRBV5-1 with TRBJ1-1, with D possibly TRBD1 on 5 matching bases. V lost 6 bases to trimming and J lost 1 base, with 19 bases between them. The CDR3 consists of 16 residues. Germline V lookup: CDR1 SGHRS, CDR2 YFSETQ. The CDR3 nucleotides read TGCGCCAGCAACCCCGCTGGGGCGGGCAGGAACACTGAAGCTTTCTTT. Protein sequence: CASNPAGAGRNTEAFF. The complete variable domain, with remaining parts taken from reference TRBV5-1 and TRBJ1-1, reads KAGVTQTPRYLIKTRGQQVTLSCSPISGHRSVSWYQQTPGQGLQFLFEYFSETQRNKGNFPGRFSGRQFSNSRSEMNVSTLELGDSALYLCASNPAGAGRNTEAFFGQGTRLTVV.

This clone was counted only a few times. The J gene is TRBJ2-1, the V gene TRBV5-6; D perhaps matches TRBD2 (5 bases). Germline V gene data show CDR1 as SGHDT and CDR2 as YYEEEE. The CDR3 totals 18 residues. V was pared by 3 bases and J by 6 bases, with 25 bases between. The CDR3 spells CASSYDLAPQQSPNEQFF. CDR3 coding DNA: TGTGCCAGCAGCTACGATCTAGCACCCCAACAAAGCCCCAATGAGCAGTTCTTC. The full variable domain, rest sourced from reference TRBV5-6 and TRBJ2-1, is DAGVTQSPTHLIKTRGQQVTLRCSPKSGHDTVSWYQQALGQGPQFIFQYYEEEERQRGNFPDRFSGHQFPNYSSELNVNALLLGDSALYLCASSYDLAPQQSPNEQFFGPGTRLTVL.

The chain recombines TRBV11-1 with TRBJ2-6; no clear D. With 4 bases removed from V and 0 bases from J, the gap between germline ends came to 7 bases. Germline CDR1 SGHAT, CDR2 FQDESV (reference sequence). This CDR3 spans 15 amino acids. The CDR3 DNA is TGTGCCAGCAGCTGGGCCCTCTCTGGGGCCAACGTCCTGACTTTC. It encodes CASSWALSGANVLTF.

Sample share makes this clone medium-sized. The chain employs TRBV6-6 and TRBJ1-5; D is unclear. Germline assignment: CDR1 MNHNY and CDR2 SVGAGI (reference sequence). The germline V and J ends were trimmed by 6 bases and 4 bases, with 13 bases remaining between them. CDR3 length equals 14 residues. The CDR3 region is CASRREGRNQPQHF. CDR3 nucleotide sequence: TGTGCCAGCAGGAGGGAAGGGAGGAATCAGCCCCAGCATTTT.

The chain's CDR3 is CASDRGETQYF. The CDR3 coding sequence is TGTGCCTCAGATAGGGGAGAGACCCAGTACTTC. The chain uses TRBV30 and TRBJ2-5; perhaps TRBD1 as D (5 bases). This CDR3 is 11 amino acids long. The germline V gene has CDR1 GTSNPN and CDR2 SVGIG (reference sequence). The germline V and J ends were trimmed by 7 bases and 4 bases, with 10 bases remaining between them.

The chain recombines TRBV2 with TRBJ2-5; D ambiguous. V lost 4 bases and J lost 9, with 9 bases in between. The CDR3 spans 11 residues. Looked up from germline, CDR1 is SNHLY and CDR2 is FYNNEI. DNA of the CDR3: TGTGCCAGCAGTGCCCGACGGGCCCAGTACTTC. It yields the protein CASSARRAQYF.